The sequence of this T cell receptor beta chain was determined in a study of cytomegalovirus exposure and HLA in healthy donors. Study as a whole: Most genotyped donors, roughly 83% of more than 300, had Caucasian-associated genetic ancestry.

PCR primers comprised 60 Vbeta and 13 Jbeta primers. Clones were sequenced by immunoSEQ multiplex PCR, and TCRdb holds only the in-frame ones, with some missing. Among 150,000 or so clones listed, about 80% were seen once. CDR1 is MNHNS, CDR2 SASEGT, per germline. Unmatched junction bases numbered 6, after V lost 5 bases and J lost 6 bases. This CDR3 contains 15 residues. Healthy individuals who donated bone marrow served as the donors. The J gene is TRBJ1-5, the V gene TRBV6-1, with 11 bases that match TRBD1. The origin of this receptor is a man aged 50 or older in good health and CMV-seropositive. The sample taken for sequencing was PBMCs. The CDR3 DNA follows: TGTGCCAGCAGTATTGGACAGGGGGCCGGTCAGCCCCAGCATTTT. The encoded protein is CASSIGQGAGQPQHF.